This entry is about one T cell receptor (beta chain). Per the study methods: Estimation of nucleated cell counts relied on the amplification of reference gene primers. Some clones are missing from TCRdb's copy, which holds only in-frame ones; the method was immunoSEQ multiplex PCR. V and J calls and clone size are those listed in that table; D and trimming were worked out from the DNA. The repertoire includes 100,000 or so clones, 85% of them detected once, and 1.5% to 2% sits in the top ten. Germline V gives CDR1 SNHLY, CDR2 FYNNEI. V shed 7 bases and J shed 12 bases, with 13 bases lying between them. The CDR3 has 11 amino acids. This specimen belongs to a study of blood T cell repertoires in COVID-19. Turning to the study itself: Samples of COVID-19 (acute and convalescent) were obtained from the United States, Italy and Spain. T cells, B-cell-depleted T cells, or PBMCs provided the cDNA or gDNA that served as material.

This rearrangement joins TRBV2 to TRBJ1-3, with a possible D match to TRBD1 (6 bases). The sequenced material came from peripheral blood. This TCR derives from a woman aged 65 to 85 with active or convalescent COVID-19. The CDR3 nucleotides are TGTGCCAGCACCCCGGGACAAGTCATATATTTT. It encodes CASTPGQVIYF.